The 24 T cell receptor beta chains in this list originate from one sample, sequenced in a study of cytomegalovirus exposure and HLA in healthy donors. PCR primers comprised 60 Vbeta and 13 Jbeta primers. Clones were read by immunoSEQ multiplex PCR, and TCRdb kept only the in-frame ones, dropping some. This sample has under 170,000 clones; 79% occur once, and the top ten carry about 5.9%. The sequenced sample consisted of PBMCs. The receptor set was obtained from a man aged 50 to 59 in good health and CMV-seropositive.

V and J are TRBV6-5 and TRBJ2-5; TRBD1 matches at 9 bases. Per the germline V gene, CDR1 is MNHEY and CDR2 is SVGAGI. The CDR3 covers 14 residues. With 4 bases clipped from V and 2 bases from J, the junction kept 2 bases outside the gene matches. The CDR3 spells CASSSDRGQETQYF. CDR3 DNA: TGTGCCAGCAGTTCGGACAGGGGACAAGAGACCCAGTACTTC.

For the CDR3, the DNA is TGTGCCAGCACCATACAGGGCAGGGGGCTCCGGTCTGAAGCTTTCTTT. Protein: CASTIQGRGLRSEAFF. The chain combines TRBV6-6 with TRBJ1-1, with TRBD1 matching 8 bases. Germline assignment: CDR1 MNHNY and CDR2 SVGAGI (reference sequence). This CDR3 contains 16 residues. Trimming removed 7 bases from V and 6 bases from J; junction bases left unmatched: 16.

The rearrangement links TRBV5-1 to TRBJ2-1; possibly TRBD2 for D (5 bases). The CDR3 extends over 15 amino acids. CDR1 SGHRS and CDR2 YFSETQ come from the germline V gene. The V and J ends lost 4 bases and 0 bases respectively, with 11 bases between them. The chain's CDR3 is CASSRAESSYNEQFF. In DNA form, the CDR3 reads TGCGCCAGCAGCCGAGCGGAGAGCTCCTACAATGAGCAGTTCTTC.

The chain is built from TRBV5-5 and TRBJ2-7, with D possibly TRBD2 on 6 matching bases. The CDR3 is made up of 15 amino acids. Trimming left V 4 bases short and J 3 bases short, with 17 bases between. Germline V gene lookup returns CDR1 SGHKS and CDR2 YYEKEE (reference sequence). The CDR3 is CASSPFTSSHYEQYF. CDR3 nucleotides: TGTGCCAGCAGCCCCTTTACTAGCTCGCACTACGAGCAGTACTTC.

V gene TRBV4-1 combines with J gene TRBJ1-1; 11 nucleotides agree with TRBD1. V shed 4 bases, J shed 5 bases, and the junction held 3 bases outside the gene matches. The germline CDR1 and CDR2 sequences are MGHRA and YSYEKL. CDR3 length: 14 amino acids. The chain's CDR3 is CASSRGQGGTEAFF. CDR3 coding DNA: TGCGCCAGCAGCCGGGGACAGGGGGGGACTGAAGCTTTCTTT.

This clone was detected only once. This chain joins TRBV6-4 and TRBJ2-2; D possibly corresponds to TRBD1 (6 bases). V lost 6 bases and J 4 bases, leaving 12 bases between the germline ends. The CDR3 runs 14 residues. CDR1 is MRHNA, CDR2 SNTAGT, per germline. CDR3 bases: TGTGCCAGCAGGCCACAGGGATCCACCGGGGAGCTGTTTTTT. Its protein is CASRPQGSTGELFF.

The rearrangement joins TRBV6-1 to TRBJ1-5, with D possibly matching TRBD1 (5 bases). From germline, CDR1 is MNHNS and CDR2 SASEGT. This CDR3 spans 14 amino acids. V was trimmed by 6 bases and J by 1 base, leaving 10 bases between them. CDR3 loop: CASRSGNSNQPQHF. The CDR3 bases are TGTGCCAGCAGATCAGGGAACAGCAATCAGCCCCAGCATTTT.

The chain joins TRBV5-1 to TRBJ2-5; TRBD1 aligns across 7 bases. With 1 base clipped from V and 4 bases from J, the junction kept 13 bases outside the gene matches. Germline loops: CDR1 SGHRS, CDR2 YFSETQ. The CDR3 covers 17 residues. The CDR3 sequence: CASSLSRGTSGGETQYF. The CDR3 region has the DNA TGCGCCAGCAGCTTGTCTAGAGGGACGTCAGGGGGAGAGACCCAGTACTTC.

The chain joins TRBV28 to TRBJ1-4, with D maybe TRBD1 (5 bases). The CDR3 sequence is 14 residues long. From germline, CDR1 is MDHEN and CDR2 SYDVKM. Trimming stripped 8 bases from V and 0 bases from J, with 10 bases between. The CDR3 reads CASDDSSTNEKLFF. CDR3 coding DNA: TGTGCCAGCGATGACAGTTCAACTAATGAAAAACTGTTTTTT.

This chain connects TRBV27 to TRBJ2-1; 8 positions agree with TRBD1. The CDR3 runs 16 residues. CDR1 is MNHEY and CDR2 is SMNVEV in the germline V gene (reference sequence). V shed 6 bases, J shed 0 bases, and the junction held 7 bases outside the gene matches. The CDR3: CASRPGGGSSYNEQFF. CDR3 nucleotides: TGTGCCAGCAGGCCAGGGGGCGGAAGCTCCTACAATGAGCAGTTCTTC.

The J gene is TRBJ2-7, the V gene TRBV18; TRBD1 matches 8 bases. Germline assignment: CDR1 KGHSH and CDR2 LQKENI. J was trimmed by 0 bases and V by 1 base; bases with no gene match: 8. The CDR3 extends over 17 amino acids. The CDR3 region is CASSPQTGQESSYEQYF. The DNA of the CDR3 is TGTGCCAGCTCACCACAAACGGGACAGGAGAGCTCCTACGAGCAGTACTTC.

In DNA form, the CDR3 reads TGTGCCAGCAGCCGAAACAGGGGGAACAATTCACCCCTCCACTTT. It yields the protein CASSRNRGNNSPLHF. The genes are TRBV5-4 and TRBJ1-6, with 8 bases aligning to TRBD1. In germline, CDR1 is SGHNT, CDR2 YYREEE (reference sequence). The CDR3 totals 15 residues. V lost 4 bases, J lost 7 bases, and 7 bases stayed unmatched.

The DNA for the CDR3 is TGCAGCGTTGATGCAGGTGAGCCTCCTTACGAGCAGTACTTC. This gives the protein CSVDAGEPPYEQYF. The chain employs TRBV29-1 and TRBJ2-7; D uncertain. CDR1 SQVTM and CDR2 ANQGSEA come from the germline V gene. The CDR3 runs 14 residues. Deletions cut 3 bases from V and 4 bases from J, with 16 bases between.

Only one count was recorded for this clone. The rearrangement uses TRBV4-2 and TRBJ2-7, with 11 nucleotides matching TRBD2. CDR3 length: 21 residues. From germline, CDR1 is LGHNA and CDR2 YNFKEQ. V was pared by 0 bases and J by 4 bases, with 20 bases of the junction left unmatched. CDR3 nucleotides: TGTGCCAGCAGCCAAGAAGTTGAGACTCAGCCGGAGACTAGCGGGGCTTACGAGCAGTACTTC. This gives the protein CASSQEVETQPETSGAYEQYF.

CDR3 amino acids: CASSPDRLAGGYPDTQYF. The CDR3 nucleotides are TGTGCCAGCAGTCCGGACCGACTAGCGGGAGGGTACCCAGATACGCAGTATTTT. This chain links TRBV28 with TRBJ2-3; 14 nucleotides line up with TRBD2. The V segment lost 5 bases and the J segment 4 bases; nucleotides outside the gene matches: 11. Per germline, CDR1 MDHEN and CDR2 SYDVKM. The CDR3 is made up of 18 amino acids.

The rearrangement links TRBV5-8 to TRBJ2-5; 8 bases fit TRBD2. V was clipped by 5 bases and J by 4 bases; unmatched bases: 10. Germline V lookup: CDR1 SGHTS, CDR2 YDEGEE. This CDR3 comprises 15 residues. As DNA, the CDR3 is TGTGCCAGCAGTCGCGACGGGGGGGGAGGAGAGACCCAGTACTTC. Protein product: CASSRDGGGGETQYF.

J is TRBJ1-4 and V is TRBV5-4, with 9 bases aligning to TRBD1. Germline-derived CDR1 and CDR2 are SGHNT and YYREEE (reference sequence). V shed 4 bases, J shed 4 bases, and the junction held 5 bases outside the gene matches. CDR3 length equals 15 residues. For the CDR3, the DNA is TGTGCCAGCAGCGGTACAGGGGGCAATAATGAAAAACTGTTTTTT. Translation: CASSGTGGNNEKLFF.

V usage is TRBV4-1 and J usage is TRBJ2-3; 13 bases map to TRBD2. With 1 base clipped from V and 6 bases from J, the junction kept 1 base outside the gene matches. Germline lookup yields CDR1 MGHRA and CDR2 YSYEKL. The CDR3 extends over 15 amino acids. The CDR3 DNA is TGCGCCAGCAGCCAAGTACTAGCGGGAGGGGATACGCAGTATTTT. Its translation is CASSQVLAGGDTQYF.

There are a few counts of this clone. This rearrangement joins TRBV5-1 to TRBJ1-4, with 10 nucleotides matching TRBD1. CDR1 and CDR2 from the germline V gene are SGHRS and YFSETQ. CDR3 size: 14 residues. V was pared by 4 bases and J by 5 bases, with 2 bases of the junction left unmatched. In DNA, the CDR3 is TGCGCCAGCAGCCGGACAGGGGGAAATGAAAAACTGTTTTTT. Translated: CASSRTGGNEKLFF.

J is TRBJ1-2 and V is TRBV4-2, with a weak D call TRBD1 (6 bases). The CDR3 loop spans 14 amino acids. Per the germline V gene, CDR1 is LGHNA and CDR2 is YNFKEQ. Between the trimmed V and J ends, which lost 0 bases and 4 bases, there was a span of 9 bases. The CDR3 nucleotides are TGTGCCAGCAGCCAAGATGACAGGATCTATGGCTACACCTTC. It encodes CASSQDDRIYGYTF.

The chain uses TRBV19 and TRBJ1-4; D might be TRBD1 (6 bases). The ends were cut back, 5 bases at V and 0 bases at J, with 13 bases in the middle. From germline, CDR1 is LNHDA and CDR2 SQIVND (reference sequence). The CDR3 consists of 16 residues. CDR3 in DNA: TGTGCCAGTAGTGCGACCTCAGGGGCAACTAATGAAAAACTGTTTTTT. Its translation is CASSATSGATNEKLFF.

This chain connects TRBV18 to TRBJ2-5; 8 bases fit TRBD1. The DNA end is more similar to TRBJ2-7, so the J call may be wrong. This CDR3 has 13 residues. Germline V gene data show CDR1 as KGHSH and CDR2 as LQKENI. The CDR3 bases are TGTGCCAGCTCACCCCCAGGGGGCAACGAGCAGTACTTC. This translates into CASSPPGGNEQYF.

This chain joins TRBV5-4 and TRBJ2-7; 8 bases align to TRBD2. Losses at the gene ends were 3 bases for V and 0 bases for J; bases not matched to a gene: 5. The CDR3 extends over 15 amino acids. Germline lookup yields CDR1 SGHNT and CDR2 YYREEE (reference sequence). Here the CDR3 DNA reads TGTGCCAGCAGCTCAGCGGGGGAGAGCTCCTACGAGCAGTACTTC. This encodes CASSSAGESSYEQYF.

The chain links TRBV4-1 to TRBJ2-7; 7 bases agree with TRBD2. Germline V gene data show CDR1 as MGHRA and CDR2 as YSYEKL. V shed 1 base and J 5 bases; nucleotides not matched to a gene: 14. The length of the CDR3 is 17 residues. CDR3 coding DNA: TGCGCCAGCAGCCAAGTGGCGTATGGCGGGAGCACCCACGAGCAGTACTTC. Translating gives CASSQVAYGGSTHEQYF.